The clone carrying this TCR beta chain was observed a handful of times. As yet, its antigen is unknown. With 4 bases removed from V and 3 bases from J, the gap between germline ends came to 12 bases. The germline V gene has CDR1 MRHNA and CDR2 SNTAGT. The CDR3 runs 15 residues. After constant-region reverse-primer amplification, full-length variable regions underwent semi-nested PCR with Nested Universal Primer A. TCRdb called the 5' RACE reads again in MiXCR, with one record for every CDR3 protein. The top ten hold 4% to 4.5% of the sample, which has about 40,000 distinct CDR3 sequences, about 30% seen once. Study observations and caveats: In terms of TCR gene usage, tumor memory CD4+ T cells clustered together with blood and lymph node memory CD4+ cells, as well as with lymph node naive CD4+ cells. Whole repertoires were not studied in the larger cohort, only one V-J beta rearrangement. Greatest tumor Treg TCR overlap was with tumor naive CD4+ cells.

This TCR came from a female donor with breast cancer. The sequenced sample was tumor-infiltrating memory CD4+ T cells sorted from the breast tumor. Subset given: memory CD4+ T cells, CD4+CD45RO+CD25-. The chain has TRBV6-4 and TRBJ2-2; D perhaps matches TRBD1 (5 bases). DNA for the CDR3: TGTGCCAGCAGTGCAGATGGGGCTGACACCGGGGAGCTGTTTTTT. Residues: CASSADGADTGELFF.